This entry is about one T cell receptor beta chain. Its target antigen remains unknown. In this entry, gene names and germline sequences are mouse ones. The read ends 1 residue before the CDR3 terminus; that terminus is restored from the germline J gene. Per the publication, the time point label means: mouse harvest day 7 after allogeneic transplant. Each mouse graft, delivered by tail vein injection, combined 10^6 splenic CD5+ T cells with 10^7 T-cell-depleted bone marrow cells. To model GVHD in mice, a major MHC-mismatch B6 (H2b) into BALB/c (H2d) model was used, and tissues were profiled at day 7 or 14. Mouse tissues and retro-orbital blood were harvested on day 7 or 14 post-transplant using separate sterile tools per animal; livers were flushed beforehand. Before genomic DNA isolation with the DNeasy Blood & Tissue Kit, mouse tissues were minced with razor blades in buffered saline. The library came from the immunoSEQ multiplex PCR assay. Adaptive Biotechnologies performed TCRbeta CDR3 sequencing at survey depth and reported CDR3 sequences, V/J genes, productive frequency, and template counts. TCR beta CDR3 regions were amplified from genomic DNA instead of RNA. Under the source paper's analysis protocol: Jensen-Shannon divergence was used to quantify pairwise repertoire overlap between tissues, with a value of 1 indicating complete divergence and a value of 0 indicating identical repertoires. Tissues were grouped by single-linkage agglomerative hierarchical clustering of pairwise JSD values, and the clustering results were shown as dendrograms. GLIPH2 was run on all patient samples with simulation_depth 1000, kmer_min_depth 3 and cdr3_length_cutoff 8, and groups with more than two unique CDR3s were retained. In a standardized tissue-overlap score, Jaccard GLIPH-group overlap across patients was extrapolated to a standard repertoire size of 1000 clones. Linear mixed-effect models, with tissue included as a fixed effect and individual included as a random effect, were used to assess associations of diversity with clinical or experimental variables. TCRdb holds this immuneACCESS table with in-frame rearrangements only. Some clones are missing; in checked studies, unresolved V genes explain under half, and the rest has no known cause. From that table come the V and J calls and clone size; the DNA was used to work out D and trimming. This sample is represented by a few thousand clones; 45% to 50% of them were singletons. The top ten clonotypes cover 5.5% of the sample.

CDR1 and CDR2 are drawn from the germline V gene (reference sequence): SNHLY, FYNGKV. The trim is 2 bases for V and 4 bases for J, with a gap of 8 bases between the germline ends. The cysteine opens and the phenylalanine closes a CDR3 of 13 amino acids. Of the CDR3's DNA, 36 bases were read; they are in frame from base 1. The data were taken from a study of tissue T cells after allogeneic stem cell transplantation (dated by TCRdb to between 2021 and 2023). About the study as a whole: The study profiled TCR beta repertoires in many tissues obtained from research autopsies of patients with and without GVHD, and also in mouse models of GVHD. On the human side, the study was prospective and observational, with no blinding or randomization. Broader findings and caveats from the paper: Within patients, how anatomically similar the tissues were was a key factor in shaping TCR repertoire composition, regardless of disease or transplant status. Only a few T cell clones appeared in more than one patient, yet motif-based clustering showed tissue-specific repertoire signatures that were shared between patients. The study did not determine which tissue TCRs were alloreactive or antigen-specific, and some clones might have been persisting host cells. In both patients and mice, only a limited portion of the TCR repertoire detected in tissues was captured by blood and spleen T cells. Sampling depth was acknowledged as a limitation, and the patient cohort was both small and clinically heterogeneous.

In this chain, TRBV3 is recombined with TRBJ1-1; a tentative D call is TRBD1 (6 bases match). This TCR was recovered from a female BALB/c mouse given C57BL/6 T cells with graft-versus-host disease after an allogeneic hematopoietic cell transplant. The material sequenced was gut tissue. The covered CDR3 bases are TGTGCCAGCAGCTTAAGGGGGTTCACAGAAGTCTTC. Its protein product is CASSLRGFTEVF. The whole CDR3 is CASSLRGFTEVFF.